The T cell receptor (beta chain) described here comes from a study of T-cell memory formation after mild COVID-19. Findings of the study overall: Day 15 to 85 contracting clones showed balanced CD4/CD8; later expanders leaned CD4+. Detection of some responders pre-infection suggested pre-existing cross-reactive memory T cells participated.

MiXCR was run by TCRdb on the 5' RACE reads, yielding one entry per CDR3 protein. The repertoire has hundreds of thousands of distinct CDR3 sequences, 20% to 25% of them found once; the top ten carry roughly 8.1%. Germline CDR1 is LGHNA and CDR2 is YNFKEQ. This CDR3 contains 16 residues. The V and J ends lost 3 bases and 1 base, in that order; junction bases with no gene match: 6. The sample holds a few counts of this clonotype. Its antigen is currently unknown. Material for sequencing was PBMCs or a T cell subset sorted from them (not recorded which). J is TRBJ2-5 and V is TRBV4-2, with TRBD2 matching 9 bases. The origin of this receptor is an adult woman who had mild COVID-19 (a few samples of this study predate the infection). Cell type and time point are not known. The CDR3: CASSQGGGAFQETQYF. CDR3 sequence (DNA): TGTGCCAGCAGCCAGGGCGGGGGGGCCTTCCAAGAGACCCAGTACTTC.